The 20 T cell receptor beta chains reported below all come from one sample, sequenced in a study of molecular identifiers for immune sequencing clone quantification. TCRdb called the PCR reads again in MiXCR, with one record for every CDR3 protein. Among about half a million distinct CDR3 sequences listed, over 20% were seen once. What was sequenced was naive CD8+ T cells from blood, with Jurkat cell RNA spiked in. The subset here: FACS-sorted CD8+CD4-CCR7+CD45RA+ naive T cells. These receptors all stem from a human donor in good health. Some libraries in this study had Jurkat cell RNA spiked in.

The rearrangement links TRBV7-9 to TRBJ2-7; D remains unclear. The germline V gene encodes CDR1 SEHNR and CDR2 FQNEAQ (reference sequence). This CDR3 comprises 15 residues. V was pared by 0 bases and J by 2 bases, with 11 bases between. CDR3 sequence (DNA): TGTGCCAGCAGCTTAGCTGTCCAGCTGCCCTACGAGCAGTACTTC. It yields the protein CASSLAVQLPYEQYF.

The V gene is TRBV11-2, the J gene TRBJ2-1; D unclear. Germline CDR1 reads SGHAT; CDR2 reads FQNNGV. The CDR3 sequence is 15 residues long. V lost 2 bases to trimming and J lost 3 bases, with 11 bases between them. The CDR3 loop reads CASSLIPTDYNEQFF. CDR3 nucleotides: TGTGCCAGCAGCTTAATACCCACAGACTACAATGAGCAGTTCTTC.

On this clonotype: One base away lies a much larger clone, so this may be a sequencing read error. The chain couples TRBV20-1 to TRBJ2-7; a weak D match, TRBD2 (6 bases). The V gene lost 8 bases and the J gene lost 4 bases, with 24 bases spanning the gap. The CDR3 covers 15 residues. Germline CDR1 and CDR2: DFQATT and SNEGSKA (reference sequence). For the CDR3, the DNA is TGCAGTCTGATCCCGGCTGGCGGGGTGACATACGAGCAGTACTTC. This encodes CSLIPAGGVTYEQYF.

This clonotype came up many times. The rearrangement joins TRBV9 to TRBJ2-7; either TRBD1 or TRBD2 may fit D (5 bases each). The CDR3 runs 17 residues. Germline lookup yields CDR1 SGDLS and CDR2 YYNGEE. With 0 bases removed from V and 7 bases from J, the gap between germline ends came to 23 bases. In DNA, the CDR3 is TGTGCCAGCAGCGTAGAAGGAGACAGCCAGAGGGGCGTTGAGCAGTACTTC. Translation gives CASSVEGDSQRGVEQYF.

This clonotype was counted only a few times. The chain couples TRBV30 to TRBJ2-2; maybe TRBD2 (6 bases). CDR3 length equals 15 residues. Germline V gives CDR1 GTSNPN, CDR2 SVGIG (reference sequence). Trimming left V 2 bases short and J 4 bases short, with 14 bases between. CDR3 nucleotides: TGTGCCTGGAGTCTTAGACTAGAAGCCACCGGGGAGCTGTTTTTT. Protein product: CAWSLRLEATGELFF.

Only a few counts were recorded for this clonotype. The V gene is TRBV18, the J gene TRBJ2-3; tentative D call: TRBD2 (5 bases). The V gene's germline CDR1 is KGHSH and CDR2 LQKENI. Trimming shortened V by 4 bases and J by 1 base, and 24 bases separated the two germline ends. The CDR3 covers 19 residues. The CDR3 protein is CASSLTAFFPGMGTDTQYF. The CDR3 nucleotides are TGTGCCAGCTCACTCACCGCGTTCTTTCCGGGGATGGGCACAGATACGCAGTATTTT.

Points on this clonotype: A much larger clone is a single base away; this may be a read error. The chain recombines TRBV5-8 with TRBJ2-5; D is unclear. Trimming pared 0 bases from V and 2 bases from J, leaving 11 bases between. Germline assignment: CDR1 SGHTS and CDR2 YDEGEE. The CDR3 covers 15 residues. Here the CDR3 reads CASSLVLVRQETQYF. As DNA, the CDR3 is TGTGCCAGCAGCTTGGTCCTGGTCAGGCAAGAGACCCAGTACTTC.

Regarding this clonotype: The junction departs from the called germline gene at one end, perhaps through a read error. The CDR3 DNA reads TGTGCCAGCAGTGACCCTACGGGGGGGACAGGGGAATGGAGTGGGCCCTACGAGCTGTACTTC. Residues: CASSDPTGGTGEWSGPYELYF. V is TRBV28 and J is TRBJ2-7; 10 nucleotides align to TRBD1. The V gene's germline CDR1 is MDHEN and CDR2 SYDVKM. The CDR3 spans 21 residues.

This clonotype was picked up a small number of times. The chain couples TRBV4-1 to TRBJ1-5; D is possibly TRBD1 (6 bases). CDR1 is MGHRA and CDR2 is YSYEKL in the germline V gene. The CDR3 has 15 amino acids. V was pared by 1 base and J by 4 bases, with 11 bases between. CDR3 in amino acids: CASSQADRMNQPQHF. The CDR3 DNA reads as TGCGCCAGCAGCCAAGCGGACAGAATGAATCAGCCCCAGCATTTT.

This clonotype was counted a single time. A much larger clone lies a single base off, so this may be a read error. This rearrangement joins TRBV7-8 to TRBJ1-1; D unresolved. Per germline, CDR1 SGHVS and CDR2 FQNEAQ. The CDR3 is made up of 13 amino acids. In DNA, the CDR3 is TGTGCCAGCGGCTTAGCCAAATACACTGAAGCTTTCTTT. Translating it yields CASGLAKYTEAFF.

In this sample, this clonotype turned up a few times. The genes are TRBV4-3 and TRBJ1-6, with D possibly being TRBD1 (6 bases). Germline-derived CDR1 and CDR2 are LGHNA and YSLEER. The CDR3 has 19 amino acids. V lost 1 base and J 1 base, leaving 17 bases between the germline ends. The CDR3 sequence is CASSQGGGGMRSYNSPLHF. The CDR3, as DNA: TGCGCCAGCAGCCAAGGGGGGGGCGGGATGCGGTCCTATAATTCACCCCTCCACTTT.

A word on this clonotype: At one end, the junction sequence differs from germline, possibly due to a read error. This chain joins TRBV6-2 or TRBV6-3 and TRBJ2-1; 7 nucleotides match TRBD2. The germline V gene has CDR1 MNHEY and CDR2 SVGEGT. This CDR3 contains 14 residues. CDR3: CASSYQLARVEQSF. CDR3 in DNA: TGTGCCAGCAGTTACCAACTAGCGAGGGTTGAGCAGTCCTTC.

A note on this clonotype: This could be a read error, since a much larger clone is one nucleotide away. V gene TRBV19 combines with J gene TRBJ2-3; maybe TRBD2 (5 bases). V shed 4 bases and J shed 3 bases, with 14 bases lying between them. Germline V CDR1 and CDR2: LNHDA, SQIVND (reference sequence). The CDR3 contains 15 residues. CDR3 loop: CASSTVEGTTDTQYF. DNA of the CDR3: TGTGCCAGTAGTACTGTTGAGGGAACTACAGATACGCAGTATTTT.

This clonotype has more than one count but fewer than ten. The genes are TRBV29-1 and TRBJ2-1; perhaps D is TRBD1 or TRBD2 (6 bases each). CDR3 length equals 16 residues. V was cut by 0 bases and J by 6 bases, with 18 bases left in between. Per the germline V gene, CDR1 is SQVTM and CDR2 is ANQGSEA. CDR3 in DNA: TGCAGCGTTGAAGATCTGGGGGGCAGGGGACGCAATGAGCAGTTCTTC. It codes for CSVEDLGGRGRNEQFF.

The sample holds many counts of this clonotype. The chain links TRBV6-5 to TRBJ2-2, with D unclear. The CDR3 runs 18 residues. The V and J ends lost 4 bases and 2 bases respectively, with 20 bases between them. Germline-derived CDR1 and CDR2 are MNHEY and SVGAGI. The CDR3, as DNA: TGTGCCAGCAGTTCCTCCAAAGGGATATGGGTTAACACCGGGGAGCTGTTTTTT. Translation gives CASSSSKGIWVNTGELFF.

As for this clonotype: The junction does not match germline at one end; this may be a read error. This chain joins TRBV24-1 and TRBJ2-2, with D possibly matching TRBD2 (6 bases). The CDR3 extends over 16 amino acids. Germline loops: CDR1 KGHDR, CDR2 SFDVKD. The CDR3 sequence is CATSDFTRTNTGQLFF. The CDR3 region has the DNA TGTGCCACCAGTGATTTCACCAGGACTAACACCGGGCAGCTGTTTTTT.

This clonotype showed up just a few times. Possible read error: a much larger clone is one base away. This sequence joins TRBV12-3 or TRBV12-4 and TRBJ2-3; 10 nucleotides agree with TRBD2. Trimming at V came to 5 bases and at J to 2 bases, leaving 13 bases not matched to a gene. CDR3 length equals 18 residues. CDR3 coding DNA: TGTGCCAGCAGTCCCAGAGGTAATAGCGGGGGGCCCACAGATACGCAGTATTTT. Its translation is CASSPRGNSGGPTDTQYF.

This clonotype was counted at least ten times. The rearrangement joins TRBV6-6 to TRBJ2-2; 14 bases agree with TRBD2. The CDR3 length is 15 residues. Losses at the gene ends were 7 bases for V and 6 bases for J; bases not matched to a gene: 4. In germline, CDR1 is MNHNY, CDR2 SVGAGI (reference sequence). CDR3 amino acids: CASISTSGRAGELFF. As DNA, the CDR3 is TGTGCCAGCATTTCGACTAGCGGGAGGGCCGGGGAGCTGTTTTTT.

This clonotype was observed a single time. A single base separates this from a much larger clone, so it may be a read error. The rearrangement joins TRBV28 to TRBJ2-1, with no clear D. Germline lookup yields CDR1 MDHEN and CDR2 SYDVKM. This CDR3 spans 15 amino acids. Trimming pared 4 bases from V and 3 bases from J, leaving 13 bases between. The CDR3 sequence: CASSSLAGDYNEQFF. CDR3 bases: TGTGCCAGCAGTTCCCTGGCAGGAGACTACAATGAGCAGTTCTTC.

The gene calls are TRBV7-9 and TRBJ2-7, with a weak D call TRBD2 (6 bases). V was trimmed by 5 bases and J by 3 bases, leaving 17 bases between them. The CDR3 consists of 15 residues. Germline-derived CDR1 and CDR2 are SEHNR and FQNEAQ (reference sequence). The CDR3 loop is CASSLPPGSGYEQYF. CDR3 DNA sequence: TGTGCCAGCAGCCTACCCCCAGGTAGCGGCTACGAGCAGTACTTC.